Shown below are 22 T cell receptor beta chains from a single sample sequenced in a study of T cell responses to AZD1222 COVID-19 vaccine. The protocol was immunoSEQ multiplex PCR, while the TCRdb copy is restricted to in-frame clones and leaves out a portion. The sample holds about 84,000 clones, 75% to 90% seen once. The sequences come from peripheral blood, collected 28 days after the second AZD1222 dose. Source of these receptors: an adult who received the AZD1222 COVID-19 vaccine.

The CDR3 here is CASSPGTIGNQPQHF. The CDR3 region has the DNA TGTGCCAGCAGCCCCGGGACTATTGGCAATCAGCCCCAGCATTTT. This chain links TRBV28 with TRBJ1-5; possible D gene TRBD1, 5 bases. The V end was cut by 6 bases, the J end by 2 bases, with 14 bases between. CDR1 is MDHEN, CDR2 SYDVKM, per germline. The CDR3 runs 15 residues. Together with reference TRBV28 and TRBJ1-5, the CDR3 gives the full variable domain: DVKVTQSSRYLVKRTGEKVFLECVQDMDHENMFWYRQDPGLGLRLIYFSYDVKMKEKGDIPEGYSVSREKKERFSLILESASTNQTSMYLCASSPGTIGNQPQHFGDGTRLSIL.

The chain couples TRBV18 to TRBJ2-1; 7 nucleotides match TRBD2. J gave up 4 bases and V 6 bases, and 6 bases lay outside the gene matches. The CDR3 loop spans 14 amino acids. Germline assignment: CDR1 KGHSH and CDR2 LQKENI. The CDR3 sequence: CASSSSSGYNEQFF. The CDR3 DNA sequence: TGTGCCAGCTCCTCGTCTAGCGGATACAATGAGCAGTTCTTC.

The chain employs TRBV14 and TRBJ2-1, with D maybe TRBD2 (5 bases). Looked up from germline, CDR1 is SGHDN and CDR2 is FVKESK. The germline V and J ends were trimmed by 4 bases and 3 bases, with 16 bases remaining between them. This CDR3 is 16 amino acids long. In DNA, the CDR3 is TGTGCCAGCAGCCCGCGGCAGCGGAACCACTACAATGAGCAGTTCTTC. Amino acids: CASSPRQRNHYNEQFF.

The gene calls are TRBV16 and TRBJ1-5; 7 bases match TRBD1. The germline gives CDR1 KGHSY, CDR2 FQNENV. The CDR3 totals 18 residues. After removal of 1 base from V and 1 base from J, the junction contained 10 bases not matched to a gene. The CDR3 DNA reads as TGTGCCAGCAGCCAATTAGCCCCAGGGGGTACGAGCAATCAGCCCCAGCATTTT. This sequence encodes CASSQLAPGGTSNQPQHF.

This clone was found a few times. This rearrangement joins TRBV18 to TRBJ1-1, with 10 bases aligning to TRBD1. V shed 6 bases and J 7 bases; nucleotides not matched to a gene: 8. CDR3 size: 14 residues. Germline V gene data show CDR1 as KGHSH and CDR2 as LQKENI. The CDR3 bases are TGTGCCAGCTCTCGGGACAGGGGCGATAATGAAGCTTTCTTT. Protein: CASSRDRGDNEAFF.

CDR3 region: CASRIGTFSNQPQHF. The CDR3 DNA sequence: TGTGCCAGCAGGATCGGGACGTTTAGCAATCAGCCCCAGCATTTT. This rearrangement joins TRBV6-5 to TRBJ1-5, with D possibly TRBD1 on 5 matching bases. The CDR3 contains 15 residues. Trimming removed 6 bases at V and 0 bases at J, with 12 bases between. Germline V gene lookup returns CDR1 MNHEY and CDR2 SVGAGI.

The chain combines TRBV6-5 with TRBJ2-7; TRBD2 matches at 7 bases. The CDR3 loop spans 16 amino acids. The germline V gene has CDR1 MNHEY and CDR2 SVGAGI. V shed 0 bases, J shed 3 bases, and the junction held 8 bases outside the gene matches. The CDR3 sequence is CASSYSAGTFNYEQYV. The CDR3 DNA reads TGTGCCAGCAGTTACTCAGCGGGGACTTTTAACTACGAGCAGTACGTC.

The rearrangement joins TRBV2 to TRBJ2-1, with a weak D call TRBD2 (5 bases). Germline V gene lookup returns CDR1 SNHLY and CDR2 FYNNEI. The V end lost 7 bases, the J end lost 4 bases, and 14 bases lay between the germline ends. The CDR3 sequence is 14 residues long. The CDR3 is CASKAVAGYNEQFF. The CDR3 coding sequence is TGTGCCAGCAAGGCGGTCGCGGGTTACAATGAGCAGTTCTTC.

This clone was picked up one time. The CDR3 DNA reads as TGTGCCAGCAGCCCTACACAGGGGGCAAGGGGTGAGCAGTTCTTC. It encodes CASSPTQGARGEQFF. This chain links TRBV3-1 (or the pseudogene TRBV3-2) with TRBJ2-1, with TRBD1 matching 9 bases. Germline loops: CDR1 LGHDT, CDR2 YNNKEL (reference sequence). V trimming: 4 bases; J trimming: 9 bases; junction bases outside the gene matches: 10. CDR3 size: 15 residues.

The rearrangement joins TRBV9 to TRBJ1-1, with 8 bases that match TRBD1. CDR3 length: 15 amino acids. CDR1 is SGDLS, CDR2 YYNGEE, per germline. V was pared by 5 bases and J by 2 bases, with 8 bases of the junction left unmatched. In nucleotides, the CDR3 is TGTGCCAGCAGTTCAATCGGACAGGGCAACACTGAAGCTTTCTTT. Translated: CASSSIGQGNTEAFF.

This clone turned up a few times. The rearrangement uses TRBV2 and TRBJ2-2; TRBD2 matches at 8 bases. This CDR3 spans 15 amino acids. V was pared by 8 bases and J by 4 bases, with 9 bases of the junction left unmatched. Germline V gene lookup returns CDR1 SNHLY and CDR2 FYNNEI. The CDR3 DNA reads TGTGCCAGCCGAAGAGCGGGGGTGGGCACCGGGGAGCTGTTTTTT. Protein sequence: CASRRAGVGTGELFF.

The chain combines TRBV12-5 with TRBJ2-7; no definite D call. Germline loops: CDR1 LGHNT, CDR2 FRNRAP. The CDR3 spans 13 residues. V was cut by 9 bases and J by 5 bases, with 17 bases left in between. CDR3: CASAPSSWDEQYF. The CDR3 bases are TGTGCTAGCGCCCCATCAAGTTGGGACGAGCAGTACTTC. The full variable domain, with the rest looked up from reference TRBV12-5 and TRBJ2-7, is DARVTQTPRHKVTEMGQEVTMRCQPILGHNTVFWYRQTMMQGLELLAYFRNRAPLDDSGMPKDRFSAEMPDATLATLKIQPSEPRDSAVYFCASAPSSWDEQYFGPGTRLTVT.

This clone was detected once. The rearrangement links TRBV5-4 to TRBJ1-2; D remains ambiguous. Germline lookup yields CDR1 SGHNT and CDR2 YYREEE (reference sequence). V was trimmed by 1 base and J by 6 bases, leaving 7 bases between them. This CDR3 spans 12 amino acids. CDR3 in DNA: TGTGCCAGCAGCTTGAGTGGGAATGGCTACACCTTC. Translated: CASSLSGNGYTF. The full variable domain, completed using reference TRBV5-4 and TRBJ1-2, is ETGVTQSPTHLIKTRGQQVTLRCSSQSGHNTVSWYQQALGQGPQFIFQYYREEENGRGNFPPRFSGLQFPNYSSELNVNALELDDSALYLCASSLSGNGYTFGSGTRLTVV.

The chain combines TRBV19 with TRBJ1-5, with D uncertain. Per germline, CDR1 LNHDA and CDR2 SQIVND (reference sequence). The CDR3 is made up of 15 amino acids. Trimming removed 8 bases at V and 3 bases at J, with 17 bases between. The CDR3 DNA follows: TGTGCCAGTTCGCTGCGGGCCGAGACCAATCAGCCCCAGCATTTT. Its protein is CASSLRAETNQPQHF.

In this sample, this clone turned up once. This chain links TRBV24-1 with TRBJ2-1; 9 positions match TRBD2. Trimming at V came to 3 bases and at J to 8 bases, leaving 16 bases not matched to a gene. CDR1 is KGHDR, CDR2 SFDVKD, per germline. The CDR3 has 18 amino acids. CDR3 nucleotides: TGTGCCACCAGTGATCCTAGGGGACTAGCCCACCTAAGGGATGAGCAGTTCTTC. Its translation is CATSDPRGLAHLRDEQFF.

V is TRBV2 and J is TRBJ2-7; TRBD1 matches at 9 bases. This CDR3 contains 13 residues. V gave up 8 bases and J gave up 11 bases; unmatched junction bases: 13. CDR1 is SNHLY, CDR2 FYNNEI, per germline. CDR3 nucleotides: TGTGCCAGCCGGGACAGGGCGCCGTCAGCTGAGTACTTC. This gives the protein CASRDRAPSAEYF.

The chain is built from TRBV6-5 and TRBJ1-6; no clear D gene. CDR3 length equals 12 residues. V was pared by 8 bases and J by 6 bases, with 8 bases between. Germline loops: CDR1 MNHEY, CDR2 SVGAGI. Written as DNA, the CDR3 is TGTGCCAGCGGGCGCCCTAATTCACCCCTCCACTTT. It translates to CASGRPNSPLHF.

V and J are TRBV6-8 and TRBJ2-7; the match to TRBD1 covers 7 bases. The J segment lost 5 bases and the V segment lost 2 bases, leaving 9 bases of the junction unmatched. Germline loops: CDR1 MNHGY, CDR2 SAAAGT. The CDR3 length is 15 residues. Written as DNA, the CDR3 is TGTGCCAGCAGTTACCTGGGGACAGCAAAACACGAGCAGTACTTC. Its translation: CASSYLGTAKHEQYF.

The CDR3 bases are TGTGCCAGCAGGACGGGACAGCTCTATGGCTACACCTTC. This codes for CASRTGQLYGYTF. This chain connects TRBV28 to TRBJ1-2; TRBD1 aligns across 7 bases. The V gene's germline CDR1 is MDHEN and CDR2 SYDVKM. The J segment lost 4 bases and the V segment lost 6 bases, leaving 5 bases of the junction unmatched. The CDR3 has 13 residues.

The rearrangement links TRBV20-1 to TRBJ2-3, with unresolved D. From germline, CDR1 is DFQATT and CDR2 SNEGSKA (reference sequence). The CDR3 extends over 12 amino acids. V was pared by 3 bases and J by 1 base, with 5 bases between. Here the CDR3 reads CSASRGTDTQYF. CDR3 bases: TGCAGTGCTAGTCGAGGCACAGATACGCAGTATTTT.

J is TRBJ1-1 and V is TRBV3-1 (or the pseudogene TRBV3-2), with 7 positions matching TRBD1. This CDR3 spans 14 amino acids. After removal of 4 bases from V and 4 bases from J, the junction contained 6 bases not matched to a gene. Per germline, CDR1 LGHDT and CDR2 YNNKEL (reference sequence). CDR3 residues: CASSPPGQITEAFF. The CDR3 bases are TGTGCCAGCAGCCCCCCGGGACAGATCACTGAAGCTTTCTTT.

The chain combines TRBV11-3 with TRBJ2-1; maybe TRBD2 (5 bases). V lost 2 bases, J lost 8 bases, and 7 bases lay in between. Germline CDR1 is SGHNT and CDR2 is YENEEA. The CDR3 consists of 12 residues. CDR3: CASSLHSDEQFF. CDR3 bases: TGTGCCAGCAGCTTACATAGCGATGAGCAGTTCTTC.